The next 15 T cell receptor beta chains were all read from a single sample in a study of T cell responses to AZD1222 COVID-19 vaccine. Clones were sequenced by immunoSEQ multiplex PCR, and TCRdb holds only the in-frame ones, with some missing. The sample holds some 130,000 clones, roughly 90% seen once. The sequenced sample was peripheral blood, obtained on day 0 of AZD1222 vaccination. The receptors were gathered from an adult in good health.

The gene calls are TRBV5-1 and TRBJ2-5, with a possible D match to TRBD2 (6 bases). Per germline, CDR1 SGHRS and CDR2 YFSETQ. Trimming shortened V by 6 bases and J by 0 bases, and 9 bases separated the two germline ends. The length of the CDR3 is 13 residues. CDR3 bases: TGCGCCAGCATGGAGGGCTACCAAGAGACCCAGTACTTC. This sequence encodes CASMEGYQETQYF.

V usage is TRBV6-5 and J usage is TRBJ1-1, with a possible D match to TRBD1 (5 bases). The CDR3 has 12 residues. V shed 8 bases and J shed 0 bases, with 7 bases lying between them. Germline V CDR1 and CDR2: MNHEY, SVGAGI. CDR3 DNA: TGTGCCAGCGGGGGGATGAACACTGAAGCTTTCTTT. Amino acids: CASGGMNTEAFF.

V is TRBV19 and J is TRBJ2-3; 13 nucleotides agree with TRBD2. Losses at the gene ends were 5 bases for V and 6 bases for J; bases not matched to a gene: 11. The CDR3 totals 17 residues. Germline CDR1 LNHDA, CDR2 SQIVND (reference sequence). CDR3 bases: TGTGCCAGTAGTTCACCGGGACTAGCGGGACATGGGGATACGCAGTATTTT. The encoded protein is CASSSPGLAGHGDTQYF. The full variable domain, rest sourced from reference TRBV19 and TRBJ2-3, is DGGITQSPKYLFRKEGQNVTLSCEQNLNHDAMYWYRQDPGQGLRLIYYSQIVNDFQKGDIAEGYSVSREKKESFPLTVTSAQKNPTAFYLCASSSPGLAGHGDTQYFGPGTRLTVL.

The chain recombines TRBV29-1 with TRBJ1-4, with TRBD1 as a possible D gene (5 bases). Trimming removed 7 bases from V and 4 bases from J, with 13 bases in between. Germline V gives CDR1 SQVTM, CDR2 ANQGSEA. The CDR3 is 13 residues long. The CDR3: CSGQGFGNEKLFF. The DNA for the CDR3 is TGCAGCGGGCAGGGTTTTGGTAATGAAAAACTGTTTTTT.

The J gene is TRBJ1-3, the V gene TRBV5-6; possible D gene TRBD1, 6 bases. The V end was cut by 0 bases, the J end by 2 bases, with 9 bases between. Germline-derived CDR1 and CDR2 are SGHDT and YYEEEE. This CDR3 has 15 amino acids. This CDR3 reads CASSLGGQAGNTIYF. The CDR3 bases are TGTGCCAGCAGCTTGGGGGGGCAAGCTGGAAACACCATATATTTT.

This chain uses TRBV19 with TRBJ1-5; the D is unclear. The ends were cut back, 9 bases at V and 3 bases at J, with 21 bases in the middle. Germline V lookup: CDR1 LNHDA, CDR2 SQIVND (reference sequence). This CDR3 is built from 16 residues. The CDR3 loop is CASSPGVGVPNQPQHF. The CDR3 nucleotides are TGTGCCAGCAGCCCGGGCGTTGGGGTCCCCAATCAGCCCCAGCATTTT.

This clone came up once. V usage is TRBV27 and J usage is TRBJ1-1, with a possible D match to TRBD1 (6 bases). Trimming shortened V by 9 bases and J by 1 base, and 12 bases separated the two germline ends. This CDR3 is 13 amino acids long. Per germline, CDR1 MNHEY and CDR2 SMNVEV (reference sequence). The CDR3: CARPQGPNTEAFF. The CDR3 DNA follows: TGTGCCAGGCCACAGGGACCGAACACTGAAGCTTTCTTT.

This clone was observed a single time. The V gene is TRBV6-2 or TRBV6-3, the J gene TRBJ2-1, with 13 bases identical to TRBD2. This CDR3 region has 16 residues. Trimming at V came to 2 bases and at J to 6 bases, leaving 4 bases not matched to a gene. The germline V gene encodes CDR1 MNHEY and CDR2 SVGEGT. CDR3 nucleotide sequence: TGTGCCAGCAGTTACCCCGGGACTAGCGGGGTCAATGAGCAGTTCTTC. This gives the protein CASSYPGTSGVNEQFF.

This clone was picked up one time. This rearrangement joins TRBV5-1 to TRBJ2-3; no clear D gene. CDR3 size: 14 residues. Germline CDR1 and CDR2: SGHRS and YFSETQ. V lost 10 bases, J lost 0 bases, and 15 bases lay in between. Written as DNA, the CDR3 is TGCGCCGGATGGACCGAGACTAGCACAGATACGCAGTATTTT. Amino acids: CAGWTETSTDTQYF.

The V and J genes are TRBV19 and TRBJ1-5; D perhaps matches TRBD1 (6 bases). The V end was cut by 9 bases, the J end by 4 bases, with 16 bases between. CDR3 length: 14 amino acids. Germline CDR1 reads LNHDA; CDR2 reads SQIVND (reference sequence). As DNA, the CDR3 is TGTGCCAGCCTAAGGGGGACGGAGAATCAGCCCCAGCATTTT. Encoded protein: CASLRGTENQPQHF.

The chain combines TRBV28 with TRBJ1-5; weak D call: TRBD1 (5 bases). The V end lost 8 bases, the J end lost 0 bases, and 17 bases lay between the germline ends. CDR3 size: 16 residues. The germline V gene has CDR1 MDHEN and CDR2 SYDVKM. The CDR3 loop is CASQLGGAHSNQPQHF. The CDR3 coding sequence is TGTGCCAGCCAATTAGGAGGGGCCCATAGCAATCAGCCCCAGCATTTT.

The chain carries TRBV6-4 and TRBJ1-4; D remains ambiguous. Germline V gene data show CDR1 as MRHNA and CDR2 as SNTAGT. V was clipped by 0 bases and J by 9 bases, with 14 bases between them. The CDR3 extends over 15 amino acids. CDR3 nucleotides: TGTGCCAGCAGTGACTCGTGGGCATTGGTGAAAAAACTGTTTTTT. This gives the protein CASSDSWALVKKLFF.

The V and J genes are TRBV27 and TRBJ1-1; D not resolved. The V gene's germline CDR1 is MNHEY and CDR2 SMNVEV (reference sequence). The CDR3 sequence is 13 residues long. Trimming left V 2 bases short and J 5 bases short, with 9 bases between. The CDR3 DNA sequence: TGTGCCAGCAGTTTACCGGGAGGGACTGAAGCTTTCTTT. Its protein product is CASSLPGGTEAFF.

The gene calls are TRBV19 and TRBJ2-1; the match to TRBD2 covers 7 bases. The CDR3 length is 15 residues. From germline, CDR1 is LNHDA and CDR2 SQIVND (reference sequence). After removal of 3 bases from V and 6 bases from J, the junction contained 8 bases not matched to a gene. CDR3 sequence (DNA): TGTGCCAGTAGTATGGTTGCCCTAGCGGTCAATGAGCAGTTCTTC. Encoded protein: CASSMVALAVNEQFF.

The V gene is TRBV7-9, the J gene TRBJ1-6; the match to TRBD1 covers 7 bases. With V trimmed by 4 bases and J by 3 bases, 0 bases remained unmatched. The V gene's germline CDR1 is SEHNR and CDR2 FQNEAQ (reference sequence). There are 14 residues in the CDR3. This CDR3 is CASSSGGYNSPLHF. CDR3 in DNA: TGTGCCAGCAGCTCAGGGGGCTATAATTCACCCCTCCACTTT.